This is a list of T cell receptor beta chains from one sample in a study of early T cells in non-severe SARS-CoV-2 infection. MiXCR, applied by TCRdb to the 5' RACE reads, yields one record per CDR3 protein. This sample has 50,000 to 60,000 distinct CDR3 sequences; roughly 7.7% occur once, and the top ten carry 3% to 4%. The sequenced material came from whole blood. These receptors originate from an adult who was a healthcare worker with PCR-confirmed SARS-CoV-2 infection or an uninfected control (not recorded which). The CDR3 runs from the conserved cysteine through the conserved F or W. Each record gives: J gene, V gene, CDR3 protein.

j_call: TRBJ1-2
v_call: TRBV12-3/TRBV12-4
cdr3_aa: CASTLGGEDYGYTF

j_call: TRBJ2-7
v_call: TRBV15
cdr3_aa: CATSREGWGEQYF

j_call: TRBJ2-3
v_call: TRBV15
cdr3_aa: CATSRDAAGWRDTQYF

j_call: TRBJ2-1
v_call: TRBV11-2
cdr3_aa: CASSLGGLKLAGDFF

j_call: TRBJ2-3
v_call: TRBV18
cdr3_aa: CASSPQGWKASDTQYF

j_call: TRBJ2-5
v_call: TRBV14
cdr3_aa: CASSQTGGIRRETQYF

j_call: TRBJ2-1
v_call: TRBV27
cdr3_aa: CASSSSSSQLGFYNEQFF

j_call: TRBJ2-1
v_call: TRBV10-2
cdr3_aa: CASSEWTKYNEQFF

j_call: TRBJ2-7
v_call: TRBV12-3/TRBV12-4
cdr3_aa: CASRPWIADSYEQYF

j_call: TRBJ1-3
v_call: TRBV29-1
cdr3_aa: CSVGDRTRGNTIYF

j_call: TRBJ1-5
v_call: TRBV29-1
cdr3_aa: CSVGSGASQPQHF

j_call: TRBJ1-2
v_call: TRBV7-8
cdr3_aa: CASSLPDNPYGYTF

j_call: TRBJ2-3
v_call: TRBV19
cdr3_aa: CASRRLAGVKDTQYF

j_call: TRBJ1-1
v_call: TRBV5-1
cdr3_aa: CASSLGQGFMNTEAFF

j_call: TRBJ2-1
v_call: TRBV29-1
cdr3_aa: CSVEDPPRNEQFF

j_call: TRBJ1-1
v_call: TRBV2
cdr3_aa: CASSTRDSMNTEAFF